This TCR beta chain is drawn from a study of tumor-infiltrating lymphocytes in primary liver carcinoma. Remarks on this clonotype: An end of the junction does not agree with germline; a read error may underlie this.

Using a constant-region primer together with ProtoScript II reverse transcriptase, TCR beta cDNA was made from about 500 ng of total RNA. ARM-PCR was slightly modified, and three nested multiplex PCR rounds with it gave rise to the TCR beta libraries. TRBV1-TRBV30 forward primers paired with a C-beta reverse primer drove the first two PCR rounds, ten to eleven cycles each. TCRdb reprocessed the multiplex PCR reads with MiXCR, giving one entry per CDR3 protein. The table includes 310,000 or so distinct CDR3 sequences, roughly 61% detected once. CDR3 size: 15 residues. Germline DNA was also extracted, and blood RNA derived from unsorted whole blood.

The source material was peripheral blood. This sequence joins TRBV12-3 or TRBV12-4 and TRBJ2-7, with 9 positions matching TRBD1. The J call could be wrong; TRBJ2-5 is a better fit for the DNA end. The TCR comes from a man aged 35 to 55 with primary liver carcinoma and hepatitis B virus infection. CDR3 protein: CAGSLPTGGGETQYF. The CDR3 DNA follows: TGTGCCGGCAGTTTGCCGACAGGGGGTGGTGAGACCCAGTACTTC.